The source of this T cell receptor (beta chain) is a study of graft-versus-host responses after intestinal transplantation. The overall study: All recipients were given anti-thymocyte globulin induction, and tacrolimus and steroids were then administered for three to four years. Study-wide results and caveats: Individuals carrying graft-donor T cell macrochimerism showed high graft-versus-host to host-versus-graft clonal ratios in allografts. GvH clonotypes were identified within recipient marrow, with a subset emerging first in ileum or blood.

Measured with immunoSEQ multiplex PCR; TCRdb has only the in-frame clones, and not every one. In the table there are roughly 80,000 clones, around 92% of which are singletons. The CDR3 loop spans 19 amino acids. Germline V gives CDR1 SGHVS, CDR2 FQNEAQ. J lost 6 bases, V lost 4 bases, and 17 bases had no gene match. A word on this clone: The target antigen is unknown.

This clonotype originated in a human patient who received an intestinal transplant, so some T cells may come from the graft donor. The input for sequencing was PBMCs, taken 98 days after intestinal transplantation. V and J are TRBV7-8 and TRBJ2-2; the match to TRBD2 covers 10 bases. CDR3 residues: CASSSPSSGRATQSGELFF. The CDR3, as DNA: TGTGCCAGCAGCTCACCCTCAAGCGGGAGGGCTACCCAGTCCGGGGAGCTGTTTTTT.